The 23 T cell receptor beta chains given below trace back to one sample, sequenced in a study of CD8 T cells in Susac syndrome. Reverse transcription of about 0.5 to 1 ug RNA was carried out with random hexamers. TCRdb redid the calling of the immunoSEQ multiplex PCR reads with MiXCR, one entry per CDR3 protein. This sample carries 150,000 to 200,000 distinct CDR3 sequences, 90% to 95% of them seen once, and the ten largest clones take 0.085% to 0.09%. The sequencing input was CD4+ T cells from PBMCs. All receptors derive from a human donor with Susac syndrome.

This chain's CDR3 is CAWSGGVLSLHF. The CDR3 DNA reads TGTGCCTGGAGTGGAGGTGTATTATCTCTCCACTTT. The chain joins TRBV30 to TRBJ1-6; D call uncertain. Germline CDR1 reads GTSNPN; CDR2 reads SVGIG (reference sequence). The CDR3 contains 12 residues. V lost 1 base to trimming and J lost 16 bases, with 14 bases between them.

This clonotype appeared once. J is TRBJ1-1 and V is TRBV3-1; D not certain. The CDR3 is 14 amino acids. V was pared by 0 bases and J by 8 bases, with 13 bases between. Germline lookup yields CDR1 LGHDT and CDR2 YNNKEL (reference sequence). DNA for the CDR3: TGTGCCAGCAGCCAAGATTTGGCCGCGGGGGAAGCTTTCTTT. Translation gives CASSQDLAAGEAFF.

The chain links TRBV29-1 to TRBJ2-1; D perhaps matches TRBD2 (5 bases). The CDR3 runs 10 residues. With 4 bases removed from V and 14 bases from J, the gap between germline ends came to 12 bases. Germline-derived CDR1 and CDR2 are SQVTM and ANQGSEA. The CDR3 protein is CSVGGPGKFF. Here the CDR3 DNA reads TGCAGCGTTGGAGGTCCGGGGAAGTTCTTC.

The chain has TRBV20-1 and TRBJ2-1; D is perhaps TRBD2 (6 bases). V was shortened by 1 base and J by 7 bases, with 17 bases between the two germline ends. This CDR3 is 15 amino acids long. Germline V gives CDR1 DFQATT, CDR2 SNEGSKA (reference sequence). CDR3 bases: TGCAGTGCTAGAGGCCCCGGGACTCCGTGGAATGAGCAGTTCTTC. Encoded protein: CSARGPGTPWNEQFF.

The chain joins TRBV11-2 to TRBJ2-3, with 7 nucleotides matching TRBD2. The CDR3 is made up of 14 amino acids. Germline V CDR1 and CDR2: SGHAT, FQNNGV. V lost 3 bases to trimming and J lost 6 bases; unmatched junction nucleotides: 6. In DNA, the CDR3 is TGTGCCAGCAGCTTTGGGCGGGAGTGGGATACGCAGTATTTT. Translation: CASSFGREWDTQYF.

V usage is TRBV20-1 and J usage is TRBJ1-4, with D perhaps matching TRBD1 (5 bases). This CDR3 is 13 amino acids long. The V and J ends lost 6 bases and 8 bases respectively, with 16 bases between them. CDR1 is DFQATT, CDR2 SNEGSKA, per germline (reference sequence). CDR3 protein: CSAAQGVGEKLFF. CDR3 nucleotide sequence: TGCAGTGCAGCGCAGGGCGTCGGGGAAAAACTGTTTTTT.

V is TRBV29-1 and J is TRBJ2-7, with 11 bases lining up with TRBD2. The CDR3 covers 13 residues. The V segment lost 4 bases and the J segment 2 bases; nucleotides outside the gene matches: 1. CDR1 is SQVTM and CDR2 is ANQGSEA in the germline V gene. CDR3 DNA sequence: TGCAGCGTTGGACTAGCGGGACCCTACGAGCAGTACTTC. Translated, it gives CSVGLAGPYEQYF.

The chain couples TRBV2 to TRBJ2-3, with 11 bases lining up with TRBD2. The CDR3 sequence is 15 residues long. Losses at the gene ends were 10 bases for V and 4 bases for J; bases not matched to a gene: 10. Germline-derived CDR1 and CDR2 are SNHLY and FYNNEI. CDR3 protein: CANLKLAGGADTQYF. The CDR3 DNA reads as TGTGCCAACCTGAAGCTAGCGGGAGGTGCAGATACGCAGTATTTT.

This chain links TRBV7-9 with TRBJ2-1; D ambiguous. Deletions cut 5 bases from V and 6 bases from J, with 5 bases between. Germline CDR1 SEHNR, CDR2 FQNEAQ (reference sequence). This CDR3 spans 11 amino acids. CDR3 amino acids: CASSEVNEQFF. In DNA, the CDR3 is TGTGCCAGCAGCGAAGTCAATGAGCAGTTCTTC.

This chain connects TRBV9 to TRBJ2-5, with TRBD1 identical over 12 bases. CDR3 length equals 16 residues. J was trimmed by 2 bases and V by 0 bases; bases with no gene match: 2. The germline V gene encodes CDR1 SGDLS and CDR2 YYNGEE. CDR3 sequence reads: CASSVGGQGAQETQYF. CDR3 sequence (DNA): TGTGCCAGCAGCGTAGGGGGACAGGGGGCTCAAGAGACCCAGTACTTC.

The chain links TRBV5-1 to TRBJ2-2; TRBD1 might be the D (6 bases). Germline values: CDR1 SGHRS, CDR2 YFSETQ. The CDR3 contains 15 residues. Trimming removed 1 base from V and 2 bases from J, with 9 bases in between. The CDR3 sequence is CASSLTGSNTGELFF. The CDR3 nucleotides are TGCGCCAGCAGCTTGACAGGGAGTAACACCGGGGAGCTGTTTTTT.

This rearrangement joins TRBV2 to TRBJ2-1, with a possible D match to TRBD2 (6 bases). The CDR3 has 15 amino acids. V dropped 4 bases and J dropped 7 bases, with 17 bases sitting between them. Germline lookup yields CDR1 SNHLY and CDR2 FYNNEI. CDR3 DNA: TGTGCCAGCAGTGGGCAGCCGGGACTTAGAAATGAGCAGTTCTTC. Encoded protein: CASSGQPGLRNEQFF. The variable domain in full, completed from reference TRBV2 and TRBJ2-1, reads EPEVTQTPSHQVTQMGQEVILRCVPISNHLYFYWYRQILGQKVEFLVSFYNNEISEKSEIFDDQFSVERPDGSNFTLKIRSTKLEDSAMYFCASSGQPGLRNEQFFGPGTRLTVL.

This clonotype has just one count. This chain links TRBV28 with TRBJ2-3, with TRBD2 matching over 8 bases. The CDR3 runs to 14 residues. V lost 2 bases to trimming and J lost 4 bases; unmatched junction nucleotides: 2. Germline-derived CDR1 and CDR2 are MDHEN and SYDVKM. DNA of the CDR3: TGTGCCAGCAGTTTAGGCGGGAGGCCAGATACGCAGTATTTT. Protein: CASSLGGRPDTQYF.

This rearrangement joins TRBV4-1 to TRBJ1-3; 7 bases align to TRBD1. Germline V gives CDR1 MGHRA, CDR2 YSYEKL. The CDR3 has 16 amino acids. Unmatched junction bases numbered 7, after V lost 5 bases and J lost 0 bases. The CDR3 DNA reads TGCGCCAGCAGCAAACCGGGACAGTCCTCTGGAAACACCATATATTTT. It yields the protein CASSKPGQSSGNTIYF.

The chain carries TRBV30 and TRBJ1-4; D is uncertain. This CDR3 comprises 11 residues. Trimming left V 1 base short and J 8 bases short, with 5 bases between. Per the germline V gene, CDR1 is GTSNPN and CDR2 is SVGIG (reference sequence). DNA of the CDR3: TGTGCCTGGAGTGACATGGAAAAACTGTTTTTT. Its translation is CAWSDMEKLFF.

The chain uses TRBV28 and TRBJ2-1, with D possibly called TRBD1 or TRBD2 (6 bases each). Trimming removed 1 base from V and 6 bases from J, with 10 bases in between. CDR3 length: 14 amino acids. Germline assignment: CDR1 MDHEN and CDR2 SYDVKM. Here the CDR3 DNA reads TGTGCCAGCAGTTTATACGGGGGCAGCAATGAGCAGTTCTTC. Its translation: CASSLYGGSNEQFF.

This clonotype appeared a single time. The chain recombines TRBV6-6 with TRBJ2-6; maybe TRBD1 (6 bases). The CDR3 runs to 16 residues. Between the trimmed V and J ends, which lost 6 bases and 0 bases, there was a span of 12 bases. Per the germline V gene, CDR1 is MNHNY and CDR2 is SVGAGI (reference sequence). As DNA, the CDR3 is TGTGCCAGCAGCCTTCAAGGGGGCTCTGGGGCCAACGTCCTGACTTTC. It yields the protein CASSLQGGSGANVLTF.

V gene TRBV29-1 combines with J gene TRBJ1-1; possible D gene TRBD1, 6 bases. The CDR3 consists of 13 residues. Germline V CDR1 and CDR2: SQVTM, ANQGSEA. Trimming removed 6 bases at V and 2 bases at J, with 13 bases between. CDR3 in DNA: TGCAGCGTGACAGGAGTCTACAACACTGAAGCTTTCTTT. As protein: CSVTGVYNTEAFF.

V and J are TRBV28 and TRBJ2-7, with D possibly being TRBD1 (6 bases). This CDR3 is 13 amino acids long. V was cut by 5 bases and J by 3 bases, with 11 bases left in between. CDR1 and CDR2 from the germline V gene are MDHEN and SYDVKM. CDR3 amino acids: CASSGQGYYEQYF. The CDR3 DNA is TGTGCCAGCAGTGGCCAGGGGTACTACGAGCAGTACTTC.

J is TRBJ1-2 and V is TRBV30; 9 bases agree with TRBD1. CDR3 length: 15 amino acids. J lost 4 bases, V lost 3 bases, and 9 bases had no gene match. CDR1 is GTSNPN and CDR2 is SVGIG in the germline V gene (reference sequence). The CDR3 nucleotides are TGTGCCTGGAGAAGGACAGGGGTTTTAGGCTATGGCTACACCTTC. This translates into CAWRRTGVLGYGYTF.

The chain recombines TRBV6-2 or TRBV6-3 with TRBJ2-3; the D gene is possibly TRBD2 (5 bases). The V end was cut by 2 bases, the J end by 2 bases, with 14 bases between. CDR1 is MNHEY and CDR2 is SVGEGT in the germline V gene. The CDR3 runs to 16 residues. The CDR3 region has the DNA TGTGCCAGCAGTTACCGAAGCGGTAAACTCACAGATACGCAGTATTTT. This codes for CASSYRSGKLTDTQYF.

The chain combines TRBV20-1 with TRBJ1-5; unclear D gene. Looked up from germline, CDR1 is DFQATT and CDR2 is SNEGSKA (reference sequence). The CDR3 contains 15 residues. V lost 3 bases, J lost 4 bases, and 16 bases lay in between. The DNA of the CDR3 is TGCAGTGCTAGTCGGACTTATGATGGTAATCAGCCCCAGCATTTT. This translates into CSASRTYDGNQPQHF.

The rearrangement uses TRBV19 and TRBJ1-1, with TRBD1 matching 10 bases. V lost 8 bases and J lost 0; bases outside the gene matches: 6. The CDR3 is made up of 15 amino acids. CDR1 is LNHDA, CDR2 SQIVND, per germline (reference sequence). CDR3: CASVGTGVMNTEAFF. CDR3 nucleotide sequence: TGTGCCAGTGTCGGGACAGGGGTAATGAACACTGAAGCTTTCTTT.